This T cell receptor (beta chain) derives from a study of T cells in Graves' hyperthyroidism and ophthalmopathy. Findings and limits, study-wide: Blood samples included most of the expanded thyroid clonotypes exceeding 0.001.

Lactation, pregnancy, other autoimmune disease or uncontrolled infection excluded patients. The CDR3 contains 13 residues. Germline V CDR1 and CDR2: SEHNR, FQNEAQ (reference sequence). V was trimmed by 5 bases and J by 7 bases, leaving 9 bases between them. In regard to this clonotype: Its specificity is unknown.

It was RNA transcripts that yielded the amplified TCR beta CDR3 regions. TCR CDR3 underwent first-round RT-PCR with the HTBI primer set. TCRdb reprocessed the multiplex PCR reads with MiXCR, giving one entry per CDR3 protein. The sample has approximately 560,000 distinct CDR3 sequences, under 60% seen once. Sequencing input: peripheral blood or thyroid tissue (not recorded which). This rearrangement joins TRBV7-9 to TRBJ1-6, with D hard to call. The TCR comes from a young woman with Graves' hyperthyroidism. CDR3 coding DNA: TGTGCCAGCAGCGCGCGGGGAAATTCACCCCTCCACTTT. Its translation: CASSARGNSPLHF.